This T cell receptor (beta chain) derives from a study of control samples from healthy donors and cancer patients. Assay: immunoSEQ multiplex PCR; the TCRdb copy retains only in-frame clones and omits some. The profile shows 130,000 to 150,000 clones, roughly 94% of them singletons. As concerns this clone: Other DNA sequences in the same sample also yield this CDR3.

The sequence derives from a man aged 55 to 69 with colorectal cancer. Sequencing input: PBMCs.

The CDR3 spells CASSPGVYGYTF. The DNA of the CDR3 is TGTGCCAGCAGCCCCGGGGTGTATGGCTACACCTTC. The gene calls are TRBV12-3 or TRBV12-4 and TRBJ1-2, with no clear D. The CDR3 is 12 amino acids. The ends were cut back, 6 bases at V and 5 bases at J, with 10 bases in the middle.